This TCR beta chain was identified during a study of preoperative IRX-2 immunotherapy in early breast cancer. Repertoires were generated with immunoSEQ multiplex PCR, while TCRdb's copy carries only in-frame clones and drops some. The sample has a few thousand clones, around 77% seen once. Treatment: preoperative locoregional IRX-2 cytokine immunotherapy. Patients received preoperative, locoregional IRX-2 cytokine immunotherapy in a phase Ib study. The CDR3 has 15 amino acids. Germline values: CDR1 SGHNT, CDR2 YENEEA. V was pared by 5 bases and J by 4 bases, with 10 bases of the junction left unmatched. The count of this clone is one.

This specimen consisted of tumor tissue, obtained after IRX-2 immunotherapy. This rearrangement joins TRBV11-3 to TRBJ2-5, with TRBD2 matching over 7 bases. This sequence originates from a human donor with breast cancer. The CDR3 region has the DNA TGTGCCAGCAGCCCCGCGGAGGGCGGGGGAGAGACCCAGTACTTC. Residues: CASSPAEGGGETQYF.